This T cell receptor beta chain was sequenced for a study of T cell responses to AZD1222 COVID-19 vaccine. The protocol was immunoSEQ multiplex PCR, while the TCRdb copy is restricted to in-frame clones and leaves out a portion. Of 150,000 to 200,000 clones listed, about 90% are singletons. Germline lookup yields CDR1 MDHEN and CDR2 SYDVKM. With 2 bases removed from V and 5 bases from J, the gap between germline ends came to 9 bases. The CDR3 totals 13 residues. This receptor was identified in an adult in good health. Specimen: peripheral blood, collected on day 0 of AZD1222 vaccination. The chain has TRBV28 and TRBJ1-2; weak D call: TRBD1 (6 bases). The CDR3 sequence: CASSLPGTYGYTF. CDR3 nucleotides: TGTGCCAGCAGTTTACCGGGGACATATGGCTACACCTTC.